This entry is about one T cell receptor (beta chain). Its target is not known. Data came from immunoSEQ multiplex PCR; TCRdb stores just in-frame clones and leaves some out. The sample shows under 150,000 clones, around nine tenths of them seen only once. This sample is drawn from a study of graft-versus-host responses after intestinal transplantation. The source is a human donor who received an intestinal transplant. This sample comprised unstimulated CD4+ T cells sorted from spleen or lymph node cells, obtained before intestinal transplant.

The CDR3 DNA is TGTGCCAGCAGCTCCGGGGGGTTGGGGTTCGGGGAGCTGTTTTTT. Translation gives CASSSGGLGFGELFF. J is TRBJ2-2 and V is TRBV5-4; 7 bases are shared with TRBD2. V lost 3 bases to trimming and J lost 7 bases; unmatched junction nucleotides: 9. Looked up from germline, CDR1 is SGHNT and CDR2 is YYREEE (reference sequence). The CDR3 extends over 15 amino acids.